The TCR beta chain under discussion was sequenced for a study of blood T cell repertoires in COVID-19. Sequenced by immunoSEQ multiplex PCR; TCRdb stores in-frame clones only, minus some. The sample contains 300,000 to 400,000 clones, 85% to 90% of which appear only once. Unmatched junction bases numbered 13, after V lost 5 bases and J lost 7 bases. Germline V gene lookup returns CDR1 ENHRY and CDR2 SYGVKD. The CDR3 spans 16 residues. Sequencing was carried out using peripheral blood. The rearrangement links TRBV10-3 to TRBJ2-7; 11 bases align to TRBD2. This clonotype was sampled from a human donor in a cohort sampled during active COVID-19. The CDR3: CAISSDPGLAGGEQYF. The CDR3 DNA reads TGTGCCATCAGTTCCGACCCCGGACTAGCGGGCGGGGAGCAGTACTTC.